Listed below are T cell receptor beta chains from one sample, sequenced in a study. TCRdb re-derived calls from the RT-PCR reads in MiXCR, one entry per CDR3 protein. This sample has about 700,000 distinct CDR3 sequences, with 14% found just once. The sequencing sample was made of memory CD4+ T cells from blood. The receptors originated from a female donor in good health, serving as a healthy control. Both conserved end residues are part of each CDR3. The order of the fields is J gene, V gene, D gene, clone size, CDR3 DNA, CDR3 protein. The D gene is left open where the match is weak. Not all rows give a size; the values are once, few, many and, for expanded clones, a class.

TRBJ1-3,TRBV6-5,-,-,TGTGCCAGCAGTTACGGGCCACGCTCTGGAAACACCATATATTTT,CASSYGPRSGNTIYF
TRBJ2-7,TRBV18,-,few,TGTGCCAGCTCAAGGGACCAGTACGAGCAGTACTTC,CASSRDQYEQYF
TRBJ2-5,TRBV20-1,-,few,TGCAGTGCTGTGGGGCAGGGGTTAAGCCAAGAGACCCAGTACTTC,CSAVGQGLSQETQYF
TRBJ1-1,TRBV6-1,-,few,TGTGCCAGCATCGAAAAGAACACTGAAGCTTTCTTT,CASIEKNTEAFF
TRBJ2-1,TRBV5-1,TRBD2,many,TGCGCCAGCAGCTTGGTGATAGCGGGTGCCTACAATGAGCAGTTCTTC,CASSLVIAGAYNEQFF
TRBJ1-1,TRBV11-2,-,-,TGTGCCAGCAGCTTAGTAGGGGGTGTTGCTTTCTTT,CASSLVGGVAFF
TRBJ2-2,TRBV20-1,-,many,TGCAGTGCTAGACAGAACACCGGGGAGCTGTTTTTT,CSARQNTGELFF
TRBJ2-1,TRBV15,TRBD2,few,TGTGCCACCAGCAGAGTTTCGGGCGGGAGGGCGTGGAATGAGCAGTTCTTC,CATSRVSGGRAWNEQFF
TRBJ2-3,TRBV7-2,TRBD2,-,TGTGCCAGCAGCCCGGGGACTAGCGGGACTACGCAGTATTTT,CASSPGTSGTTQYF
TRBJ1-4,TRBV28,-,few,TGTGCCAGCAGGACGGGTAATGAAAAACTGTTTTTT,CASRTGNEKLFF
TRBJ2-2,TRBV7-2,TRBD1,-,TGTGCCAGCAGCTTGACAGGGGGAGAGGTCACCGGGGAGCTGTTTTTT,CASSLTGGEVTGELFF
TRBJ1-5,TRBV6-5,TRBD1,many,TGTGCCAGCAGTCTACAGGGGACTAGTCAGCCCCAGCATTTT,CASSLQGTSQPQHF
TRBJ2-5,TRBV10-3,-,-,TGTGCCATCAGTAAGTCTGGCCAAGGAGGGCAAGAGACCCAGTACTTC,CAISKSGQGGQETQYF
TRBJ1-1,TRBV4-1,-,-,TGCGCCAGCAGCCCCGGTCGAGCACAGGGAGTTGAGGCTTTCTTT,CASSPGRAQGVEAFF
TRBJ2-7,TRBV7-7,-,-,TGTGCTAGCAGCTTAAGTCCAGGGGCAGAATACGAGCAGTACTTC,CASSLSPGAEYEQYF
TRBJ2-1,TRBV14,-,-,TGTGCCAGCAGCCGAGTTGTCGGGCGGCTAACGGAGCAGTTCTTC,CASSRVVGRLTEQFF
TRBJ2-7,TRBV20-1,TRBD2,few,TGCAGTGCTAGCCACGGGACTAGCGGTCTTTCTAGCTCCTACGAGCAGTACTTC,CSASHGTSGLSSSYEQYF
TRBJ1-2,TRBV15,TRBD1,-,TGTGCCACCAGCAGGAGGACAGGGGGCTTTAGTGTTGATGGCTACACCTTC,CATSRRTGGFSVDGYTF
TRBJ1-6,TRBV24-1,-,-,TGTGCCACCAGTGGGGACGGTGATTCACCCCTCCACTTT,CATSGDGDSPLHF
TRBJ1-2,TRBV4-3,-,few,TGCGCCAGCAGCCAAGATTGGGTAGGCGGAGGCTACACCTTC,CASSQDWVGGGYTF
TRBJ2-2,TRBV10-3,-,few,TGTGCCATCAGCCGCACATCGACAGGGAACACCGGGGAGCTGTTTTTT,CAISRTSTGNTGELFF
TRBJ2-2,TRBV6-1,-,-,TGTGCCAGCAGGACAGGTTGGGACACCGGGGAGCTGTTTTTT,CASRTGWDTGELFF
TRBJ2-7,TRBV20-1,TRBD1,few,TGCAGTGCTAGATACAGGGGATCCTTAGCCTACGAGCAGTACTTC,CSARYRGSLAYEQYF
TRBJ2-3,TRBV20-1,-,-,TGCAGTGCTAGTCTAGTCCTAGGAGAATCAGATACGCAGTATTTT,CSASLVLGESDTQYF
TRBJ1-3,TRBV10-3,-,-,TGTGCCATCAGGGGGGCCGGATGGGCCTTTGGAAACACCATATATTTT,CAIRGAGWAFGNTIYF
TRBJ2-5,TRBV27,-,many,TGTGCCAGCAGTTTGAGACAGTTAGAGACCCAGTACTTC,CASSLRQLETQYF
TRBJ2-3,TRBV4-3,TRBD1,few,TGCGCCAGCAGCCATCGGACAGGGGTCACAGATACGCAGTATTTT,CASSHRTGVTDTQYF
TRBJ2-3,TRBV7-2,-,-,TGTGCCAGCGTCGAAGGGAAGGGGTCCCCAGATACGCAGTATTTT,CASVEGKGSPDTQYF
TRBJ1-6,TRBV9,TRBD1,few,TGTGCCAGCAGCGTAGAGGGACAGTTAAATTCACCCCTCCACTTT,CASSVEGQLNSPLHF
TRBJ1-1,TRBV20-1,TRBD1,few,TGCAGTGCCCCGGACAGGGTGGGGAACACTGAAGCTTTCTTT,CSAPDRVGNTEAFF
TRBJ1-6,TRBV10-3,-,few,TGTGCCATCAGTGAGCCCGCCGGGTCCCAACGTCGTCAAGGGGATTCACCCCTCCACTTT,CAISEPAGSQRRQGDSPLHF
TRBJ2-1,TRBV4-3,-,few,TGCGCCAGCAGCCAAGAGGCCGGGCATGAGCAGTTCTTC,CASSQEAGHEQFF
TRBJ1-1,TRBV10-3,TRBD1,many,TGTGCCATCAGTAGAAAAGACAGGGAGAGTGAAGCTTTCTTT,CAISRKDRESEAFF
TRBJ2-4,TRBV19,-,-,TGTGCCAGTAGTAAAATCGGAAACATTCAGTACTTC,CASSKIGNIQYF
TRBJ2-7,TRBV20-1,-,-,TGCAGTGCTAGAGAACGGGCCCCCCGCGAGCAGTACTTC,CSARERAPREQYF
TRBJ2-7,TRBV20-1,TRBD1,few,TGCAGTGCCCAGGGACAGGGAGACGAGCAGTACTTC,CSAQGQGDEQYF
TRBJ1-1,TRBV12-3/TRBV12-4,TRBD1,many,TGTGCCAGCACGGGACAGGGGGTCACTGAAGCTTTCTTT,CASTGQGVTEAFF
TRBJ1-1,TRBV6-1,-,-,TGTGCCAGCAAGGACATCGGGCGCGAAGCTTTCTTT,CASKDIGREAFF
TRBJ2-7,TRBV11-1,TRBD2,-,TGTGCCAGCAGCCTGATGTCGGCGGGAGCGGTCGAGCAGTACTTC,CASSLMSAGAVEQYF
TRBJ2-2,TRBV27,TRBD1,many,TGTGCCAGCAGTTTTGACAGGGGTCACACCGGGGAGCTGTTTTTT,CASSFDRGHTGELFF
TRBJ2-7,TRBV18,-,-,TGTGCCAGCTCCACGGACAGTCCCGAGCAGTACTTC,CASSTDSPEQYF
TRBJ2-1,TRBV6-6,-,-,TGTGCCAGCAGTTTTCAGATTTACAATGAGCAGTTCTTC,CASSFQIYNEQFF
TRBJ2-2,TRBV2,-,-,TGTGCCAGCACAGGGGCCTGGAGCGGGGAGCTGTTTTTT,CASTGAWSGELFF
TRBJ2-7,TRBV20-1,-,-,TGCAGTGCTGACCTCCGTTTAACCGCCTCCTACGAGCAGTACTTC,CSADLRLTASYEQYF
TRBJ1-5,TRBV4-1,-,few,TGCGCCAGCAGCCAAGATAATAGCAATCAGCCCCAGCATTTT,CASSQDNSNQPQHF
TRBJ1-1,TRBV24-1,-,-,TGTGCCACCAGTGATTTGGGGGTCGGCATCGGAGCTTTCTTT,CATSDLGVGIGAFF
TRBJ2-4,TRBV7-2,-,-,TGTGCCAGCAGCTCGGACTGGGGTAAAAACATTCAGTACTTC,CASSSDWGKNIQYF
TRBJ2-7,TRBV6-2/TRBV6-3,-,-,TGTGCCAGCAGTTACTCGCGGATTAATAGGAGGAGCTCCTACGAGCAGTACTTC,CASSYSRINRRSSYEQYF
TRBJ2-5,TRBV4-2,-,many,TGTGCCAGCAGCCCAGAAGGGAGGTCCCAAGAGACCCAGTACTTC,CASSPEGRSQETQYF
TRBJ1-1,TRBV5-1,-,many,TGCGCCAGCAGCCTAACTGACAAGCGGAATGAAGCTTTCTTT,CASSLTDKRNEAFF
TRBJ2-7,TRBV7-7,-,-,TGTGCTAGCAGCGCGGGGTTTAGGAGGAACGAGCAGTACTTC,CASSAGFRRNEQYF
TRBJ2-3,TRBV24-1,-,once,TGTGCCACCAGTAACCGGGGGACTCCCGGGGGAGATACGCAGTATTTT,CATSNRGTPGGDTQYF